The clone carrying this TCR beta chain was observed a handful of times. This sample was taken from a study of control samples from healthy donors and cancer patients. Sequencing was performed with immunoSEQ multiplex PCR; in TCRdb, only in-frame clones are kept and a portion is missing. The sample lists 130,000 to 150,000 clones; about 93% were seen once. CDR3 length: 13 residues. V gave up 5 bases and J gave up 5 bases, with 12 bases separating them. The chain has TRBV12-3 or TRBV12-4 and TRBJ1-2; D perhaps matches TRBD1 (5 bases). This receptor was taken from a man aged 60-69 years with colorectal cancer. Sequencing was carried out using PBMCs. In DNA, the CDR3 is TGTGCCAGCAGTATGGCAGGGAAATATGGCTACACCTTC. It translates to CASSMAGKYGYTF.